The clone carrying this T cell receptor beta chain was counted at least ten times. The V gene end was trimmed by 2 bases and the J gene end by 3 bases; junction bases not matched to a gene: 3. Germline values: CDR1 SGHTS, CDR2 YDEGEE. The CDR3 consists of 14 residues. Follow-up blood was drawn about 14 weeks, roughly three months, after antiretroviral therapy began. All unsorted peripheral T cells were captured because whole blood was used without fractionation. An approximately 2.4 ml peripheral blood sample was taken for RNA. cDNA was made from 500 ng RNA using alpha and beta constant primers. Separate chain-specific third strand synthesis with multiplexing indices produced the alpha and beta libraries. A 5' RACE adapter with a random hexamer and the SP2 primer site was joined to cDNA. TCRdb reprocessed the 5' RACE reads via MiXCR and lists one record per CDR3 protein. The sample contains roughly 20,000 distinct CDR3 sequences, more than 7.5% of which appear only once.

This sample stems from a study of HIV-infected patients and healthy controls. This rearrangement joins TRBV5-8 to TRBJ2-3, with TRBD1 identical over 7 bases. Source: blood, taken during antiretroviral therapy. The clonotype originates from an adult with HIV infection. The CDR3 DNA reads TGTGCCAGCAGCTTCGGGACAGCTACAGATACGCAGTATTTT. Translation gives CASSFGTATDTQYF.